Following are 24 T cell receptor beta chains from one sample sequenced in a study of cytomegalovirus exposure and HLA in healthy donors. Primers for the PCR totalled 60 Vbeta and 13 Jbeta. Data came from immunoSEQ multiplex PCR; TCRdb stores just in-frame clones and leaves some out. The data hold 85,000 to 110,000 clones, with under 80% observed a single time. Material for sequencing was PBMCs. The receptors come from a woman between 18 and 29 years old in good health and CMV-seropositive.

In DNA, the CDR3 is TGTGCCAGCAGCTCCGGACAAGGTCGACAGGGAAGCACTGAAGCTTTCTTT. It yields the protein CASSSGQGRQGSTEAFF. This rearrangement joins TRBV7-2 to TRBJ1-1; 7 bases are shared with TRBD1. CDR1 SGHTA and CDR2 FQGNSA come from the germline V gene. Trimming at V came to 4 bases and at J to 4 bases, leaving 15 bases not matched to a gene. The CDR3 is 17 residues long.

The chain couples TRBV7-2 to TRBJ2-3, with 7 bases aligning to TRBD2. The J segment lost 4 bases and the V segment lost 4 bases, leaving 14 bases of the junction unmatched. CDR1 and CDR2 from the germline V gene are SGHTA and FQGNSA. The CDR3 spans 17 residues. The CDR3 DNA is TGTGCCAGCAGCTGGCGAGGTGGTAGCGGGTCTGCAGATACGCAGTATTTT. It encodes CASSWRGGSGSADTQYF.

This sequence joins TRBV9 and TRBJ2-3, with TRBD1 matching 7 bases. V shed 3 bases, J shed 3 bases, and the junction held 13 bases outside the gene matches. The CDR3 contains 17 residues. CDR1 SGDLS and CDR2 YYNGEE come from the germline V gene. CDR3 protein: CASSGNGQAMGTDTQYF. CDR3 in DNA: TGTGCCAGCAGCGGAAACGGACAGGCCATGGGAACAGATACGCAGTATTTT.

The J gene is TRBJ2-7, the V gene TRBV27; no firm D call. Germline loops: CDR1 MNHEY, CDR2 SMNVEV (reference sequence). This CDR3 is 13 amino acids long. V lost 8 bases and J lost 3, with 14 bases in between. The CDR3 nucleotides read TGTGCCAGCCCCACGGTCTCCTTCTACGAGCAGTACTTC. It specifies CASPTVSFYEQYF.

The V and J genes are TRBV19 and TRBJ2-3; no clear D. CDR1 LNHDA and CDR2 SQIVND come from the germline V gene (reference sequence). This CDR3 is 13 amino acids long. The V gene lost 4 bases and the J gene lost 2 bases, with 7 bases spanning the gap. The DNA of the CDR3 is TGTGCCAGTAGTAACACCCCCACAGATACGCAGTATTTT. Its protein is CASSNTPTDTQYF.

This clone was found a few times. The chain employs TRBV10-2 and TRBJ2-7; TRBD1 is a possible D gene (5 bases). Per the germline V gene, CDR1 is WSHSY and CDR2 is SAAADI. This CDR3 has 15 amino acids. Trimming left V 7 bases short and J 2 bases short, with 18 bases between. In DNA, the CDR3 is TGCGCCAGCACTCATAGCAGGGAAGTACCCTACGAGCAGTACTTC. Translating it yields CASTHSREVPYEQYF.

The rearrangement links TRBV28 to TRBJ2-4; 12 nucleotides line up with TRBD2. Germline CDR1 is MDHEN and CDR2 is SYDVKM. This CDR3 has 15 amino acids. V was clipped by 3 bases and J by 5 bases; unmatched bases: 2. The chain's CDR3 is CASSFLAGGENIQYF. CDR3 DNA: TGTGCCAGCAGTTTCCTAGCGGGAGGGGAAAACATTCAGTACTTC.

In DNA form, the CDR3 reads TGTGCCAGCAGGCAGCGAAGGGACACGAACACCGGGGAGCTGTTTTTT. It translates to CASRQRRDTNTGELFF. V gene TRBV27 combines with J gene TRBJ2-2; tentatively, D is TRBD1 (6 bases). Germline V gene sequence: CDR1 MNHEY, CDR2 SMNVEV (reference sequence). The V end lost 6 bases, the J end lost 0 bases, and 14 bases lay between the germline ends. The CDR3 totals 16 residues.

CDR3 region: CASRPSGSTDTQYF. The CDR3 DNA reads TGTGCCAGCAGACCTAGTGGGAGCACAGATACGCAGTATTTT. V usage is TRBV9 and J usage is TRBJ2-3, with D unclear. This CDR3 region has 14 residues. Germline V gives CDR1 SGDLS, CDR2 YYNGEE. Trimming cost V 5 bases and J 0 bases, with 10 bases left between them.

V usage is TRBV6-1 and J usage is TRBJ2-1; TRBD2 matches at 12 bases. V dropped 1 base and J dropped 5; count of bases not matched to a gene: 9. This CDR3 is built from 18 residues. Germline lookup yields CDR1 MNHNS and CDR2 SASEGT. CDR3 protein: CASSEDPLLAGGNNEQFF. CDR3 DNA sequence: TGTGCCAGCAGTGAAGACCCTCTTCTAGCGGGAGGGAACAATGAGCAGTTCTTC.

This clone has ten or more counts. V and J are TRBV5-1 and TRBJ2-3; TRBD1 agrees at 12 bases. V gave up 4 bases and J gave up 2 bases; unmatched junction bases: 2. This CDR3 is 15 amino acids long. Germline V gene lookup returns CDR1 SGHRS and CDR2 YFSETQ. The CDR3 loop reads CASSPGQGATDTQYF. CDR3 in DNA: TGCGCCAGCAGCCCGGGACAGGGGGCCACAGATACGCAGTATTTT.

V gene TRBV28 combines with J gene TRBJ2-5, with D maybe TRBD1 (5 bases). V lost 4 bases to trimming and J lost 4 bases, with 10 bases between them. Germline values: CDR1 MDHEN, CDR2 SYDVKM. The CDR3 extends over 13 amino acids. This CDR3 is CASSSPGPETQYF. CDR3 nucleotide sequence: TGTGCCAGCAGTTCCCCAGGGCCAGAGACCCAGTACTTC.

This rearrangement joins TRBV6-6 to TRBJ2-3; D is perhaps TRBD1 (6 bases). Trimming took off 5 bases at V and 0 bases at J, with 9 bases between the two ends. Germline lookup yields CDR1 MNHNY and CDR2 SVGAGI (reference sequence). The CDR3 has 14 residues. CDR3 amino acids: CASSRDTSTDTQYF. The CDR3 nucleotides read TGTGCCAGCAGTCGGGACACCAGCACAGATACGCAGTATTTT.

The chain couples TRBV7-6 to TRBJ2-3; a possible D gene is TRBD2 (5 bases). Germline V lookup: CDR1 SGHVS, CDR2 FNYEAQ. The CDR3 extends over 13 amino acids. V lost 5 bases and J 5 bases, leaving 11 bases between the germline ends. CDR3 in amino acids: CASSLSEQDTQYF. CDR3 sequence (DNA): TGTGCCAGCAGCCTTAGCGAACAAGATACGCAGTATTTT.

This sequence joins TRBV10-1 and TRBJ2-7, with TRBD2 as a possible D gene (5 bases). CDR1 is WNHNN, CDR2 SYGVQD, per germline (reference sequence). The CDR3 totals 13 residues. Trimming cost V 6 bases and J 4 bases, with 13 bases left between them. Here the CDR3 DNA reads TGCGCCAGCAGCAAAGGACTGCTATACGAGCAGTACTTC. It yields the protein CASSKGLLYEQYF.

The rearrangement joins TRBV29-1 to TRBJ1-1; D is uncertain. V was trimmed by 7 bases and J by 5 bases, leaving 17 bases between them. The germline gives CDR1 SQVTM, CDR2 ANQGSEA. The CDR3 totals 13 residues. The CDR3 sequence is CSAVEGVGTEAFF. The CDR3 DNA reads TGCAGCGCCGTCGAAGGAGTTGGTACTGAAGCTTTCTTT.

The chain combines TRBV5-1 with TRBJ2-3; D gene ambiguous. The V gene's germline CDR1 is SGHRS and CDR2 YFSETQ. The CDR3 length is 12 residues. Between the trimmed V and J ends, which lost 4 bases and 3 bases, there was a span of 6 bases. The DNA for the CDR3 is TGCGCCAGCAGCCCAGAAACAGATACGCAGTATTTT. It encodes CASSPETDTQYF. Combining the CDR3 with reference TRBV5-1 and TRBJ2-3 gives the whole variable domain KAGVTQTPRYLIKTRGQQVTLSCSPISGHRSVSWYQQTPGQGLQFLFEYFSETQRNKGNFPGRFSGRQFSNSRSEMNVSTLELGDSALYLCASSPETDTQYFGPGTRLTVL.

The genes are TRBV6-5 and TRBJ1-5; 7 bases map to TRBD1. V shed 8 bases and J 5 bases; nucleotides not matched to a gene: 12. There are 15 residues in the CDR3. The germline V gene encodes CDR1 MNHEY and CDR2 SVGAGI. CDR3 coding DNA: TGTGCCAGCGGCCTGACGGACAGGTCCGATCAGCCCCAGCATTTT. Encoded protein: CASGLTDRSDQPQHF.

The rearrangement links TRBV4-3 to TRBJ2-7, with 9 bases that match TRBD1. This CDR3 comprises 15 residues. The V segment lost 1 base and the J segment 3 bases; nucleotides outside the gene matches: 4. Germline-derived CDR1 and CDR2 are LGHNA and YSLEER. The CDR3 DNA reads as TGCGCCAGCAGCCAAGGAGACAGGGGGGGCTACGAGCAGTACTTC. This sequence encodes CASSQGDRGGYEQYF.

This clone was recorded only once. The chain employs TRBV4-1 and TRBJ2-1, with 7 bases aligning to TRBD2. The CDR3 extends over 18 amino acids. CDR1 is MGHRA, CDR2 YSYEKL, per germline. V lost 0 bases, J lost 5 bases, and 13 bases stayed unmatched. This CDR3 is CASSQDGGRVSVHNEQFF. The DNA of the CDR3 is TGCGCCAGCAGCCAAGATGGGGGGAGGGTTAGCGTGCACAATGAGCAGTTCTTC.

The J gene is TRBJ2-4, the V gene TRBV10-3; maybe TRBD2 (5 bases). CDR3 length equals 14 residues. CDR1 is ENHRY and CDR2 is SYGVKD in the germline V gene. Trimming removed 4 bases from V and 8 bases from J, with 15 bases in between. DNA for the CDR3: TGTGCCATCAGTGGGAGTCTAGAGGGAGACATTCAGTACTTC. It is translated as CAISGSLEGDIQYF.

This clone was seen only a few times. The CDR3 reads CASRNRGADQPQHF. Here the CDR3 DNA reads TGTGCAAGTCGAAACAGGGGGGCGGATCAGCCCCAGCATTTT. The chain links TRBV12-2 to TRBJ1-5; TRBD1 is the table's D call, not checked against the DNA. TRBV12-2 is reported as a pseudogene. The CDR3 extends over 14 amino acids.

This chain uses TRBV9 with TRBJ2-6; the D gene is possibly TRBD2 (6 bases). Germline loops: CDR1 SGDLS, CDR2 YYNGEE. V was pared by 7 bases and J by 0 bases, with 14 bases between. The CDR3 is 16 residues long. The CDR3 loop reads CASSGGWDSGANVLTF. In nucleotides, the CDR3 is TGTGCCAGCTCCGGGGGTTGGGACTCTGGGGCCAACGTCCTGACTTTC.

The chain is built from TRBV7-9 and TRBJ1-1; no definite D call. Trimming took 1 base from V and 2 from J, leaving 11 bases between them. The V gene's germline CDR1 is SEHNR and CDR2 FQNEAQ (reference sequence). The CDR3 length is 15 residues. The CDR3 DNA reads TGTGCCAGCAGCTTAGTCCAGGAAGTAAACACTGAAGCTTTCTTT. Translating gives CASSLVQEVNTEAFF. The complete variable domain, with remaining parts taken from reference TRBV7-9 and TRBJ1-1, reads DTGVSQNPRHKITKRGQNVTFRCDPISEHNRLYWYRQTLGQGPEFLTYFQNEAQLEKSRLLSDRFSAERPKGSFSTLEIQRTEQGDSAMYLCASSLVQEVNTEAFFGQGTRLTVV.